The rows below give T cell receptor beta chains drawn from one sample of a study of blood T cells in healthy people across ages. TCRdb used MiXCR to reprocess the 5' RACE reads, holding one entry per CDR3 protein. Found here are some 1,500,000 distinct CDR3 sequences, roughly 43% of them singletons; the top ten hold roughly 3.7%. Material: blood. These receptors all come from a woman between 18 and 30 years old in good health. Both conserved end residues are part of each CDR3. Each record gives: CDR3 protein, CDR3 DNA, D gene, clone size, V gene, J gene. D genes are given only for firm matches. Clone size is stated in some rows and not others, as once, few, many or a class when expanded.

CDR3 protein: CASSLGDRGFGANVLTF
CDR3 DNA: TGTGCCAGCAGCTTAGGTGACAGGGGATTTGGGGCCAACGTCCTGACTTTC
D gene: TRBD1
clone size: -
V gene: TRBV7-2
J gene: TRBJ2-6

CDR3 protein: CATSPRTGGSTDMQYF
CDR3 DNA: TGTGCCACCAGTCCCCGGACAGGGGGAAGCACAGATATGCAGTATTTT
D gene: TRBD1
clone size: -
V gene: TRBV24-1
J gene: TRBJ2-3

CDR3 protein: CSVELSAGFSYTF
CDR3 DNA: TGCAGCGTTGAGCTCAGCGCCGGGTTTAGCTACACCTTC
D gene: -
clone size: few
V gene: TRBV29-1
J gene: TRBJ1-2

CDR3 protein: CASTDPFQGNTEAFF
CDR3 DNA: TGTGCCAGCACCGACCCATTCCAGGGGAACACTGAAGCTTTCTTT
D gene: -
clone size: -
V gene: TRBV7-9
J gene: TRBJ1-1

CDR3 protein: CASKGTSGSPDTQYF
CDR3 DNA: TGTGCCAGCAAAGGAACTAGCGGGAGCCCAGATACGCAGTATTTT
D gene: TRBD2
clone size: -
V gene: TRBV6-1
J gene: TRBJ2-3

CDR3 protein: CATERYGYTF
CDR3 DNA: TGTGCCACCGAACGCTATGGCTACACCTTC
D gene: -
clone size: -
V gene: TRBV6-6
J gene: TRBJ1-2

CDR3 protein: CASSLNRITYEQYF
CDR3 DNA: TGTGCCAGCAGCTTAAATCGAATAACCTACGAGCAGTACTTC
D gene: -
clone size: -
V gene: TRBV7-2
J gene: TRBJ2-7

CDR3 protein: CASSPADPDGYEQYF
CDR3 DNA: TGTGCCAGCAGCCCTGCTGACCCGGACGGCTACGAGCAGTACTTC
D gene: -
clone size: -
V gene: TRBV6-5
J gene: TRBJ2-7

CDR3 protein: CASKSLAGRGNEQFF
CDR3 DNA: TGTGCCAGCAAGTCGTTAGCGGGTCGAGGGAATGAGCAGTTCTTC
D gene: TRBD2
clone size: few
V gene: TRBV6-2/TRBV6-3
J gene: TRBJ2-1

CDR3 protein: CAISGREIAEAFF
CDR3 DNA: TGTGCCATCAGTGGTCGGGAAATCGCTGAAGCTTTCTTT
D gene: -
clone size: many
V gene: TRBV10-3
J gene: TRBJ1-1